The 28 T cell receptor beta chains below were found in one sample sequenced in a study of control samples from healthy donors and cancer patients. Sequenced by immunoSEQ multiplex PCR; TCRdb stores in-frame clones only, minus some. The repertoire holds fewer than 130,000 clones, with approximately 88% as singletons. Sequenced material: PBMCs. These receptors were collected from a woman in her sixties or seventies with lung cancer.

CDR3 coding DNA: TGTGCCAGCGGCCCCCAGGGACTCTCAACTAATGAAAAACTGTTTTTT. This gives the protein CASGPQGLSTNEKLFF. The V and J genes are TRBV2 and TRBJ1-4; weak D call: TRBD1 (5 bases). Between the trimmed V and J ends, which lost 8 bases and 0 bases, there was a span of 16 bases. Germline V gives CDR1 SNHLY, CDR2 FYNNEI. This CDR3 has 16 residues.

This clone is medium-sized by share. The V call is TRBV2, the J call TRBJ2-2, with D uncertain. CDR3 length: 14 residues. The V gene lost 2 bases and the J gene lost 4 bases, with 8 bases spanning the gap. Germline V gives CDR1 SNHLY, CDR2 FYNNEI. The CDR3 bases are TGTGCCAGCAGTGAATGGGCAGTCACCGGGGAGCTGTTTTTT. Translated: CASSEWAVTGELFF.

The CDR3 sequence: CASSPQADTNSPLHF. The CDR3 DNA follows: TGTGCCAGCTCACCACAGGCGGATACAAATTCACCCCTCCACTTT. This chain uses TRBV18 with TRBJ1-6, with D uncertain. V lost 1 base to trimming and J lost 7 bases, with 11 bases between them. The CDR3 totals 15 residues. Germline CDR1 and CDR2: KGHSH and LQKENI.

The chain employs TRBV6-5 and TRBJ1-5, with no clear D. Trimming cost V 7 bases and J 7 bases, with 20 bases left between them. This CDR3 has 15 residues. Germline CDR1 and CDR2: MNHEY and SVGAGI. This chain's CDR3 is CASKLKRTSGQPQHF. In DNA, the CDR3 is TGTGCCAGCAAGTTGAAAAGGACCAGTGGGCAGCCCCAGCATTTT.

This clone has only a few counts. V gene TRBV7-3 combines with J gene TRBJ1-1, with 7 bases lining up with TRBD1. Germline V CDR1 and CDR2: SGHTA, FQGTGA. The ends lost 1 base at V and 2 bases at J; junction bases unmatched: 7. The CDR3 is 16 amino acids. The CDR3: CASSLIGGTRNTEAFF. In DNA form, the CDR3 reads TGTGCCAGCAGCTTAATAGGGGGCACCCGCAACACTGAAGCTTTCTTT.

This clone was found a few times. The chain uses TRBV19 and TRBJ2-1; 14 bases line up with TRBD2. Germline CDR1 LNHDA, CDR2 SQIVND (reference sequence). With V trimmed by 6 bases and J by 2 bases, 0 bases remained unmatched. The CDR3 contains 15 residues. The CDR3 DNA reads TGTGCCAGTAGGGGACTAGCGGGGGCCTACAATGAGCAGTTCTTC. Protein sequence: CASRGLAGAYNEQFF.

J is TRBJ2-5 and V is TRBV3-1 (or the pseudogene TRBV3-2); D remains ambiguous. With 2 bases removed from V and 7 bases from J, the gap between germline ends came to 8 bases. This CDR3 has 12 amino acids. From germline, CDR1 is LGHDT and CDR2 YNNKEL (reference sequence). CDR3 in amino acids: CASSQPVGTQYF. CDR3 nucleotides: TGTGCCAGCAGCCAACCAGTAGGGACCCAGTACTTC.

The V and J genes are TRBV14 and TRBJ2-3, with D unclear. CDR3 size: 15 residues. Trimming removed 3 bases from V and 2 bases from J, with 12 bases in between. CDR1 and CDR2 from the germline V gene are SGHDN and FVKESK. DNA for the CDR3: TGTGCCAGCAGCCAGTGGGGTTTGACCACAGATACGCAGTATTTT. As protein: CASSQWGLTTDTQYF.

The chain carries TRBV2 and TRBJ2-3; 8 bases line up with TRBD2. Germline V gene sequence: CDR1 SNHLY, CDR2 FYNNEI. With V trimmed by 5 bases and J by 5 bases, 9 bases remained unmatched. This CDR3 spans 15 amino acids. The CDR3 here is CASSPRAGGGDTQYF. The DNA for the CDR3 is TGTGCCAGCAGTCCTCGGGCGGGAGGCGGAGATACGCAGTATTTT.

V usage is TRBV7-9 and J usage is TRBJ1-4; D is ambiguous. CDR1 is SEHNR and CDR2 is FQNEAQ in the germline V gene (reference sequence). This CDR3 contains 14 residues. Trimming took off 3 bases at V and 1 base at J, with 6 bases between the two ends. DNA for the CDR3: TGTGCCAGCAGCTTTGGGATAACTAATGAAAAACTGTTTTTT. This translates into CASSFGITNEKLFF. Filled out from reference TRBV7-9 and TRBJ1-4, the complete variable domain reads DTGVSQNPRHKITKRGQNVTFRCDPISEHNRLYWYRQTLGQGPEFLTYFQNEAQLEKSRLLSDRFSAERPKGSFSTLEIQRTEQGDSAMYLCASSFGITNEKLFFGSGTQLSVL.

This clone was seen a handful of times. The chain links TRBV7-3 to TRBJ1-2; 8 bases line up with TRBD1. V lost 5 bases, J lost 14 bases, and 16 bases stayed unmatched. CDR1 is SGHTA, CDR2 FQGTGA, per germline. The CDR3 runs to 14 residues. The CDR3 nucleotides read TGTGCCAGCAGCCAACCACCGTCCAGGGGGCCTAGAACCTTC. It translates to CASSQPPSRGPRTF.

This chain connects TRBV19 to TRBJ1-1; D is ambiguous. V lost 10 bases and J 1 base, leaving 10 bases between the germline ends. The CDR3 covers 12 residues. Germline CDR1 and CDR2: LNHDA and SQIVND (reference sequence). The CDR3 here is CAIQRGNTEAFF. The CDR3 coding sequence is TGTGCCATTCAACGAGGGAACACTGAAGCTTTCTTT.

V and J are TRBV5-1 and TRBJ2-5; weak D call: TRBD2 (5 bases). V lost 0 bases, J lost 3 bases, and 9 bases lay in between. CDR3 length: 14 amino acids. Germline-derived CDR1 and CDR2 are SGHRS and YFSETQ. The CDR3 nucleotides read TGCGCCAGCAGCTTGGGTCCGGGGAAAGAGACCCAGTACTTC. Translated: CASSLGPGKETQYF.

J is TRBJ1-2 and V is TRBV3-1 (or the pseudogene TRBV3-2); D ambiguous. Trimming removed 3 bases from V and 0 bases from J, with 5 bases in between. CDR3 size: 13 residues. Germline V CDR1 and CDR2: LGHDT, YNNKEL (reference sequence). CDR3 in amino acids: CASSHSSNYGYTF. CDR3 in DNA: TGTGCCAGCAGCCATTCCTCTAACTATGGCTACACCTTC.

V and J are TRBV6-2 or TRBV6-3 and TRBJ1-5; D is perhaps TRBD1 (5 bases). This CDR3 has 16 amino acids. Trimming shortened V by 6 bases and J by 9 bases, and 24 bases separated the two germline ends. Germline V gives CDR1 MNHEY, CDR2 SVGEGT. The CDR3 loop reads CASSLGQPGGSVPQHF. The CDR3 DNA reads as TGTGCCAGCAGCCTTGGTCAACCGGGGGGGAGTGTGCCCCAGCATTTT.

The rearrangement joins TRBV11-1 to TRBJ2-7, with 13 bases identical to TRBD2. Germline CDR1 and CDR2: SGHAT and FQDESV (reference sequence). CDR3 size: 15 residues. Unmatched junction bases numbered 1, after V lost 1 base and J lost 4 bases. The CDR3 spells CASSLEGLAGYEQYF. The CDR3 DNA reads as TGTGCCAGCAGCTTAGAGGGACTAGCGGGATACGAGCAGTACTTC.

This clone came up once. The chain couples TRBV5-1 to TRBJ2-7; 12 bases map to TRBD2. The CDR3 runs to 15 residues. CDR1 and CDR2 (germline): SGHRS, YFSETQ. V lost 4 bases, J lost 2 bases, and 4 bases stayed unmatched. The CDR3 loop is CASSTGLAGTYEQYF. In DNA form, the CDR3 reads TGCGCCAGCAGCACCGGACTAGCGGGGACCTACGAGCAGTACTTC.

This clone was observed a single time. The DNA for the CDR3 is TGCGCCAGCAGCTTGGACACCAATTCACCCCTCCACTTT. Its translation: CASSLDTNSPLHF. The chain is built from TRBV5-1 and TRBJ1-6; D not resolved. CDR1 and CDR2 from the germline V gene are SGHRS and YFSETQ. Trimming took off 0 bases at V and 7 bases at J, with 5 bases between the two ends. This CDR3 has 13 amino acids.

This chain connects TRBV13 to TRBJ2-1; D may be TRBD1 (6 bases). V lost 8 bases and J lost 3, with 11 bases in between. The CDR3 length is 13 residues. Germline V gene sequence: CDR1 PRHDT, CDR2 FYEKMQ (reference sequence). CDR3 DNA sequence: TGTGCCAGCCTTCGGGACAACTACAATGAGCAGTTCTTC. Amino acid sequence: CASLRDNYNEQFF.

The table lists this clone with a count of one. The gene calls are TRBV20-1 and TRBJ1-1; D gene unclear. The germline V gene has CDR1 DFQATT and CDR2 SNEGSKA (reference sequence). This CDR3 comprises 12 residues. V dropped 3 bases and J dropped 2 bases, with 7 bases sitting between them. CDR3 amino acids: CSASYLNTEAFF. CDR3 coding DNA: TGCAGTGCTAGTTACCTTAACACTGAAGCTTTCTTT.

V usage is TRBV28 and J usage is TRBJ1-1; tentatively, D is TRBD1 (6 bases). Germline V CDR1 and CDR2: MDHEN, SYDVKM. V lost 1 base to trimming and J lost 6 bases, with 15 bases between them. The CDR3 runs to 15 residues. CDR3 sequence: CASSLFLGAKAEAFF. The CDR3 nucleotides are TGTGCCAGCAGTTTATTTCTGGGGGCAAAGGCTGAAGCTTTCTTT.

Here the CDR3 DNA reads TGTGCCAGCAGCTTAAGGGAGCCCCCAGGCACCGGGGAGCTGTTTTTT. This translates into CASSLREPPGTGELFF. The chain couples TRBV7-6 to TRBJ2-2; tentatively, D is TRBD2 (5 bases). V was shortened by 2 bases and J by 4 bases, with 14 bases between the two germline ends. Per germline, CDR1 SGHVS and CDR2 FNYEAQ. The CDR3 contains 16 residues. Using reference TRBV7-6 and TRBJ2-2 for the parts outside the CDR3, the full variable domain is GAGVSQSPRYKVTKRGQDVALRCDPISGHVSLYWYRQALGQGPEFLTYFNYEAQQDKSGLPNDRFSAERPEGSISTLTIQRTEQRDSAMYRCASSLREPPGTGELFFGEGSRLTVL.

This sequence joins TRBV5-1 and TRBJ1-2; no definite D call. CDR3 size: 13 residues. Trimming cost V 3 bases and J 7 bases, with 13 bases left between them. Germline V gives CDR1 SGHRS, CDR2 YFSETQ. The DNA for the CDR3 is TGCGCCAGCAGCTCAACATCTCTGAGTGGCTACACCTTC. It specifies CASSSTSLSGYTF.

The chain combines TRBV29-1 with TRBJ1-2; D gene unclear. The CDR3 sequence is 14 residues long. The germline gives CDR1 SQVTM, CDR2 ANQGSEA. V lost 3 bases and J lost 0, with 11 bases in between. CDR3 bases: TGCAGCGTTGATTTGGCACTGTCTAACTATGGCTACACCTTC. Protein sequence: CSVDLALSNYGYTF.

V gene TRBV5-1 combines with J gene TRBJ2-7; D ambiguous. Between the trimmed V and J ends, which lost 0 bases and 2 bases, there was a span of 9 bases. CDR1 and CDR2 from the germline V gene are SGHRS and YFSETQ. CDR3 length equals 14 residues. The CDR3 reads CASSLGLNPYEQYF. The CDR3 DNA sequence: TGCGCCAGCAGCTTGGGCCTGAACCCCTACGAGCAGTACTTC.

The rearrangement joins TRBV6-6 to TRBJ1-2; tentatively, D is TRBD1 (5 bases). The CDR3 has 14 residues. Germline V CDR1 and CDR2: MNHNY, SVGAGI (reference sequence). V was shortened by 2 bases and J by 2 bases, with 9 bases between the two germline ends. Here the CDR3 reads CASSYEGTNYGYTF. The CDR3 DNA reads as TGTGCCAGCAGTTACGAGGGGACGAACTATGGCTACACCTTC.

The chain recombines TRBV11-2 with TRBJ1-4; no clear D gene. The CDR3 has 13 amino acids. Per germline, CDR1 SGHAT and CDR2 FQNNGV. The V end lost 5 bases, the J end lost 7 bases, and 11 bases lay between the germline ends. As DNA, the CDR3 is TGTGCCAGCAGCCCCGGCTTTTCTGAAAAACTGTTTTTT. Protein product: CASSPGFSEKLFF.

This chain connects TRBV7-3 to TRBJ2-1; a possible D gene is TRBD1 (5 bases). Trimming pared 5 bases from V and 0 bases from J, leaving 5 bases between. Germline CDR1 SGHTA, CDR2 FQGTGA. The CDR3 consists of 13 residues. The CDR3 nucleotides read TGTGCCAGCAGCGACAGCTCCTACAATGAGCAGTTCTTC. Translation: CASSDSSYNEQFF. The complete variable domain, with remaining parts taken from reference TRBV7-3 and TRBJ2-1, reads GAGVSQTPSNKVTEKGKYVELRCDPISGHTALYWYRQSLGQGPEFLIYFQGTGAADDSGLPNDRFFAVRPEGSVSTLKIQRTERGDSAVYLCASSDSSYNEQFFGPGTRLTVL.